The T cell receptor beta chain described here comes from a study of blood T cell repertoires in COVID-19 (dated by TCRdb to about 2020). In the study overall: Samples from collaborators originated in the United States, Italy and Spain and spanned both the acute and convalescent phases of COVID-19. Where available, HLA class I and class II types were taken from metadata supplied by the sample provider and were not determined by assay-based typing. The dataset comprised deeply sampled blood TCRbeta repertoires from subjects exposed to, actively infected with, or recovered from COVID-19. Samples came from the ongoing ImmuneRACE study (first 160 participants) plus 1,254 subjects from 6 global collaborators. The sample metadata nearly always contained a de-identified subject ID, COVID-19 status, age in years and sex. The prospective study material was composed of cDNA or gDNA derived from T cells, B-cell-depleted T cells, or PBMCs. The repertoires were released in a freely available public database meant as a resource for research on the immune response to SARS-CoV-2.

Overall results and qualifications from the work: The quantity of clinical and demographic metadata differed by source and by participant and was supplied without curation.

The immunoSEQ Assay, a bias-controlled multiplex PCR, was used to amplify TCRbeta CDR3 regions from genomic DNA. Turning to the authors' computational methods: Within the assay, amplification of reference gene primers was used to estimate how many nucleated cells each sample contained. Sequence reads were collapsed and filtered to measure the absolute abundance of every unique TCRbeta CDR3 rearrangement. For each sample, productive Simpson clonality was calculated by taking the square root of Simpson's diversity index across productive rearrangements. This immuneACCESS table, as held by TCRdb, lists in-frame sequences with V and J called but not all clones. Of the missing ones, under half trace to an unresolved V gene in checked studies; the others have no known cause. Clone size and the V and J calls come from that table; the DNA yielded D and trimming. This sample is represented by 150,000 to 200,000 clones; 83% of them were singletons. The ten largest clones represent around 19% of the sample.

For this clone: What antigen it recognizes has not been identified. No much larger clonotype is one base removed from it; base qualities were not supplied.

Samples from volunteer blood donors who had recovered from COVID-19 were contributed by a second Seattle source. Each collaborating institution followed its own protocols to collect whole blood in K2EDTA tubes. For TCRbeta analysis, collaborators shipped samples as frozen whole blood, isolated PBMCs, or DNA extracted from either of those sample types. The germline V gene (reference sequence) gives CDR1 as SGHNT and CDR2 as YYREEE. From the cysteine through the phenylalanine, the CDR3 covers 13 amino acids. Here the CDR3 DNA is all that survives: 39 bases in frame from base 1. V and J are truncated by 4 bases and 10 bases respectively, leaving an intervening sequence of 15 bases.

The sequence is built from TRBV5-4 and TRBJ2-1; TRBD2 is perhaps the D gene, given 6 matching bases. The origin of this receptor is a woman aged 65 to 85 who had recovered from COVID-19. Source material: peripheral blood. The CDR3: CASSPERRGEQFF. The nucleotide sequence is given as TGTGCCAGCAGCCCGGAGCGGAGGGGCGAGCAGTTCTTC. This CDR3, with the reference TRBV5-4 and TRBJ2-1 proteins standing in past its ends, gives the full variable domain ETGVTQSPTHLIKTRGQQVTLRCSSQSGHNTVSWYQQALGQGPQFIFQYYREEENGRGNFPPRFSGLQFPNYSSELNVNALELDDSALYLCASSPERRGEQFFGPGTRLTVL.